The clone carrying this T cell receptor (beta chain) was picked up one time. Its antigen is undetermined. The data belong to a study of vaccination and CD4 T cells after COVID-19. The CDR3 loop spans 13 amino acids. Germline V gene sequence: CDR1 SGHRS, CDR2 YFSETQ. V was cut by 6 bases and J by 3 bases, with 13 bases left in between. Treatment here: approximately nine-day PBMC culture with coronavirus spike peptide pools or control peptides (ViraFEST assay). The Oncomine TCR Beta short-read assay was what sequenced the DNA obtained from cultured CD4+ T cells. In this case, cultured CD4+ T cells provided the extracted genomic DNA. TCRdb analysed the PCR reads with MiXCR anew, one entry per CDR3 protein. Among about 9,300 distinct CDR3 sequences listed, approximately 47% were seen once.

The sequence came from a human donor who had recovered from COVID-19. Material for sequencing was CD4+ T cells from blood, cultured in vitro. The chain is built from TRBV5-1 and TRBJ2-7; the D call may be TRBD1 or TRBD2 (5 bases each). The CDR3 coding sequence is TGCGCCAGCACCGTTGGGGGTAACTACGAGCAGTACTTC. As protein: CASTVGGNYEQYF.